These 27 T cell receptor beta chains were sequenced from one sample in a study of T cells after posttransplantation cyclophosphamide. TCRdb's copy holds only in-frame clones and misses some; the assay was immunoSEQ multiplex PCR. The sample lists tens of thousands of clones; roughly 88% were seen once. Source material: PBMCs. All receptors derive from a woman in her fifties or sixties with a blood cancer, CMV-positive, and with a related stem cell donor.

J is TRBJ2-6 and V is TRBV29-1; 8 positions match TRBD1. CDR3 length: 20 amino acids. Germline assignment: CDR1 SQVTM and CDR2 ANQGSEA. V shed 6 bases and J 0 bases; nucleotides not matched to a gene: 19. Here the CDR3 reads CSVQDRWSTGVSSGANVLTF. CDR3 in DNA: TGCAGCGTACAGGATCGGTGGTCGACAGGGGTAAGCTCTGGGGCCAACGTCCTGACTTTC.

This rearrangement joins TRBV4-1 to TRBJ2-5, with D maybe TRBD2 (5 bases). Germline V gives CDR1 MGHRA, CDR2 YSYEKL. This CDR3 spans 14 amino acids. Trimming took off 0 bases at V and 6 bases at J, with 11 bases between the two ends. CDR3 amino acids: CASSQDAVGKTQYF. The CDR3 DNA sequence: TGCGCCAGCAGCCAAGACGCAGTCGGGAAGACCCAGTACTTC.

The CDR3 nucleotides are TGTGCCAGCAGCGAGGACAGGGGGCAGACAGATACGCAGTATTTT. It yields the protein CASSEDRGQTDTQYF. The chain employs TRBV6-6 and TRBJ2-3, with 11 nucleotides matching TRBD1. Germline V lookup: CDR1 MNHNY, CDR2 SVGAGI (reference sequence). There are 15 residues in the CDR3. V dropped 6 bases and J dropped 3; count of bases not matched to a gene: 5.

A single count supports this clone. The J gene is TRBJ1-2, the V gene TRBV5-1; D is unresolved. Germline assignment: CDR1 SGHRS and CDR2 YFSETQ. The CDR3 runs 13 residues. V was cut by 0 bases and J by 3 bases, with 6 bases left in between. The DNA of the CDR3 is TGCGCCAGCAGCTTGGACGGTGACTATGGCTACACCTTC. This sequence encodes CASSLDGDYGYTF. Based on the CDR3 plus reference TRBV5-1 and TRBJ1-2, the full variable domain is KAGVTQTPRYLIKTRGQQVTLSCSPISGHRSVSWYQQTPGQGLQFLFEYFSETQRNKGNFPGRFSGRQFSNSRSEMNVSTLELGDSALYLCASSLDGDYGYTFGSGTRLTVV.

This clone has a handful of counts. The rearrangement joins TRBV11-2 to TRBJ1-2, with D perhaps TRBD1 (6 bases). Germline V gives CDR1 SGHAT, CDR2 FQNNGV. CDR3 length: 15 amino acids. The V end was cut by 5 bases, the J end by 4 bases, with 17 bases between. In nucleotides, the CDR3 is TGTGCCAGCAGCCATTCAGGGGTTAGGTCCTATGGCTACACCTTC. It translates to CASSHSGVRSYGYTF. The full variable domain, rest sourced from reference TRBV11-2 and TRBJ1-2, is EAGVAQSPRYKIIEKRQSVAFWCNPISGHATLYWYQQILGQGPKLLIQFQNNGVVDDSQLPKDRFSAERLKGVDSTLKIQPAKLEDSAVYLCASSHSGVRSYGYTFGSGTRLTVV.

The J gene is TRBJ2-5, the V gene TRBV7-9; 11 positions match TRBD2. CDR3 length: 16 residues. V was clipped by 3 bases and J by 4 bases; unmatched bases: 7. Germline V lookup: CDR1 SEHNR, CDR2 FQNEAQ (reference sequence). CDR3 in amino acids: CASSFELAGVLETQYF. The DNA of the CDR3 is TGTGCCAGCAGCTTTGAACTAGCGGGAGTTTTAGAGACCCAGTACTTC. The full variable domain, rest sourced from reference TRBV7-9 and TRBJ2-5, is DTGVSQNPRHKITKRGQNVTFRCDPISEHNRLYWYRQTLGQGPEFLTYFQNEAQLEKSRLLSDRFSAERPKGSFSTLEIQRTEQGDSAMYLCASSFELAGVLETQYFGPGTRLLVL.

V is TRBV7-9 and J is TRBJ2-7; no firm D call. Germline loops: CDR1 SEHNR, CDR2 FQNEAQ (reference sequence). V lost 5 bases and J lost 4, with 6 bases in between. The CDR3 sequence is 11 residues long. In DNA, the CDR3 is TGTGCCAGCAGCCCGGAGTACGAGCAGTACTTC. It translates to CASSPEYEQYF.

Here the CDR3 reads CASRNTGQPQHF. The CDR3 bases are TGTGCCAGCAGAAATACAGGTCAGCCCCAGCATTTT. The chain has TRBV6-5 and TRBJ1-5; weak D call: TRBD1 (5 bases). The CDR3 contains 12 residues. V shed 6 bases and J shed 6 bases, with 9 bases lying between them. Germline CDR1 reads MNHEY; CDR2 reads SVGAGI.

CDR3 in amino acids: CASGPGQGTNSPLHF. The CDR3 nucleotides read TGTGCTAGTGGTCCAGGACAGGGGACTAATTCACCCCTCCACTTT. The chain is built from TRBV12-5 and TRBJ1-6, with TRBD1 matching 9 bases. Germline-derived CDR1 and CDR2 are LGHNT and FRNRAP. V shed 5 bases, J shed 6 bases, and the junction held 5 bases outside the gene matches. This CDR3 has 15 residues.

The chain links TRBV11-2 to TRBJ2-7; D unclear. CDR1 is SGHAT, CDR2 FQNNGV, per germline. This CDR3 spans 13 amino acids. Trimming stripped 7 bases from V and 8 bases from J, with 18 bases between. The CDR3 protein is CASTNSVELKQYF. The CDR3 DNA reads as TGTGCCAGCACCAATAGTGTGGAGTTGAAGCAGTACTTC.

The rearrangement links TRBV19 to TRBJ1-2; D is ambiguous. Deletions cut 5 bases from V and 4 bases from J, with 17 bases between. This CDR3 is 15 amino acids long. Per the germline V gene, CDR1 is LNHDA and CDR2 is SQIVND (reference sequence). CDR3 coding DNA: TGTGCCAGTAGTCCTAAAGGCGGGGAACCCTATGGCTACACCTTC. Amino acids: CASSPKGGEPYGYTF.

This clone showed up just a few times. The V and J genes are TRBV4-1 and TRBJ1-1; D call uncertain. The V end was cut by 0 bases, the J end by 3 bases, with 8 bases between. This CDR3 region has 14 residues. Per the germline V gene, CDR1 is MGHRA and CDR2 is YSYEKL. The chain's CDR3 is CASSQDPRDTEAFF. Here the CDR3 DNA reads TGCGCCAGCAGCCAAGATCCCCGGGACACTGAAGCTTTCTTT.

The V gene is TRBV4-1, the J gene TRBJ2-1; no clear D gene. This CDR3 is 13 amino acids long. The germline gives CDR1 MGHRA, CDR2 YSYEKL. V lost 3 bases to trimming and J lost 6 bases, with 9 bases between them. CDR3 region: CASSHLSANEQFF. Written as DNA, the CDR3 is TGCGCCAGCAGCCACCTCAGCGCCAATGAGCAGTTCTTC.

This clone was seen once. The J gene is TRBJ2-5, the V gene TRBV4-2; 10 nucleotides align to TRBD1. CDR3 length equals 16 residues. Per the germline V gene, CDR1 is LGHNA and CDR2 is YNFKEQ. V shed 1 base and J 5 bases; nucleotides not matched to a gene: 7. DNA of the CDR3: TGTGCCAGCAGCCAAGCCGGGACAGGGGCAGGGGAGACCCAGTACTTC. Its translation: CASSQAGTGAGETQYF.

The gene calls are TRBV6-5 and TRBJ2-3; no firm D call. Germline values: CDR1 MNHEY, CDR2 SVGAGI. This CDR3 is 15 amino acids long. V lost 1 base and J 0 bases, leaving 8 bases between the germline ends. This chain's CDR3 is CASSYWSASTDTQYF. The CDR3 DNA sequence: TGTGCCAGCAGTTACTGGAGTGCTAGCACAGATACGCAGTATTTT.

The CDR3 loop is CASSSSDGSGGNEQFF. CDR3 sequence (DNA): TGTGCCAGCAGTTCATCGGACGGGAGCGGAGGGAATGAGCAGTTCTTC. The chain carries TRBV11-2 and TRBJ2-1, with D maybe TRBD2 (6 bases). The CDR3 runs to 16 residues. The germline V gene encodes CDR1 SGHAT and CDR2 FQNNGV. The V end was cut by 6 bases, the J end by 7 bases, with 22 bases between.

The gene calls are TRBV4-2 and TRBJ2-4, with a tentative D call TRBD1 (6 bases). The V gene lost 4 bases and the J gene lost 2 bases, with 15 bases spanning the gap. The CDR3 consists of 16 residues. The germline V gene encodes CDR1 LGHNA and CDR2 YNFKEQ. The CDR3 DNA sequence: TGTGCCAGCAGCCCTCGGACAGACGGGACCAAAAACATTCAGTACTTC. Translated, it gives CASSPRTDGTKNIQYF.

The J gene is TRBJ1-1, the V gene TRBV7-9; D gene ambiguous. The CDR3 contains 13 residues. V dropped 1 base and J dropped 1 base, with 4 bases sitting between them. Germline V gene data show CDR1 as SEHNR and CDR2 as FQNEAQ (reference sequence). As DNA, the CDR3 is TGTGCCAGCAGCTTAGTACAGAACACTGAAGCTTTCTTT. Its translation is CASSLVQNTEAFF.

J is TRBJ2-1 and V is TRBV10-3; 7 nucleotides line up with TRBD1. This CDR3 is built from 11 residues. The J segment lost 12 bases and the V segment lost 3 bases, leaving 2 bases of the junction unmatched. Germline CDR1 is ENHRY and CDR2 is SYGVKD. CDR3 DNA: TGTGCCATCAGTGATTACAGGGGGCAGTTCTTC. It codes for CAISDYRGQFF.

This clone was detected only once. This chain connects TRBV4-1 to TRBJ2-7, with D possibly matching TRBD1 (6 bases). Per germline, CDR1 MGHRA and CDR2 YSYEKL. CDR3 length: 14 residues. Trimming left V 5 bases short and J 0 bases short, with 11 bases between. CDR3 protein: CASSKRTDSYEQYF. DNA for the CDR3: TGCGCCAGCAGCAAAAGGACAGACTCCTACGAGCAGTACTTC.

The chain recombines TRBV2 with TRBJ1-2; maybe TRBD1 (5 bases). The CDR3 extends over 12 amino acids. Germline values: CDR1 SNHLY, CDR2 FYNNEI. V lost 8 bases and J lost 7, with 14 bases in between. The CDR3: CASDQQVFGYTF. The CDR3 coding sequence is TGTGCCAGCGATCAACAGGTGTTTGGCTACACCTTC. The complete variable domain, with remaining parts taken from reference TRBV2 and TRBJ1-2, reads EPEVTQTPSHQVTQMGQEVILRCVPISNHLYFYWYRQILGQKVEFLVSFYNNEISEKSEIFDDQFSVERPDGSNFTLKIRSTKLEDSAMYFCASDQQVFGYTFGSGTRLTVV.

This chain links TRBV2 with TRBJ1-2; unclear D gene. CDR1 and CDR2 from the germline V gene are SNHLY and FYNNEI. The CDR3 consists of 13 residues. V was trimmed by 3 bases and J by 1 base, leaving 6 bases between them. The CDR3 coding sequence is TGTGCCAGCAGTGACACGGTTAACTATGGCTACACCTTC. Translated: CASSDTVNYGYTF.

This clone appeared a few times. The J gene is TRBJ2-2, the V gene TRBV6-4; 11 bases align to TRBD1. From germline, CDR1 is MRHNA and CDR2 SNTAGT. V shed 8 bases, J shed 4 bases, and the junction held 0 bases outside the gene matches. This CDR3 has 13 amino acids. This CDR3 reads CASGTGGTGELFF. In DNA form, the CDR3 reads TGTGCCAGCGGGACAGGGGGCACCGGGGAGCTGTTTTTT.

The chain combines TRBV5-1 with TRBJ2-3, with 9 bases matching TRBD1. The V segment lost 2 bases and the J segment 1 base; nucleotides outside the gene matches: 5. The CDR3 length is 16 residues. Germline V gene data show CDR1 as SGHRS and CDR2 as YFSETQ. DNA of the CDR3: TGCGCCAGCAGCTTAATTCGGACAGGGGGCACAGATACGCAGTATTTT. As protein: CASSLIRTGGTDTQYF.

This sequence joins TRBV2 and TRBJ2-3; D may be TRBD1 (6 bases). The V gene lost 7 bases and the J gene lost 6 bases, with 11 bases spanning the gap. The CDR3 extends over 12 amino acids. The germline V gene has CDR1 SNHLY and CDR2 FYNNEI. CDR3 nucleotide sequence: TGTGCCAGCATAGGGGGACCGGATACGCAGTATTTT. This sequence encodes CASIGGPDTQYF.

The chain has TRBV5-4 and TRBJ2-5; D may be TRBD2 (6 bases). The germline gives CDR1 SGHNT, CDR2 YYREEE (reference sequence). This CDR3 contains 17 residues. Trimming left V 4 bases short and J 5 bases short, with 24 bases between. The CDR3 bases are TGTGCCAGCAGCCCGGGGAGTTCTAGCGCCCGTTCGGAGACCCAGTACTTC. Encoded protein: CASSPGSSSARSETQYF.

The rearrangement uses TRBV19 and TRBJ2-1; TRBD1 aligns across 9 bases. The CDR3 is 14 residues long. V was pared by 6 bases and J by 5 bases, with 5 bases of the junction left unmatched. CDR1 LNHDA and CDR2 SQIVND come from the germline V gene (reference sequence). Here the CDR3 reads CASRTWTGDNEQFF. The CDR3 region has the DNA TGTGCCAGTAGGACCTGGACAGGGGACAATGAGCAGTTCTTC.